These 26 T cell receptor beta chains share one sample of origin, sequenced in a study of CD8+ T cells in alopecia areata (dated 2018 in TCRdb). Receptors were amplified or captured by the immunoSEQ multiplex PCR assay. To provide template for TCR sequencing, every sample had RNA extracted and reverse transcribed into cDNA. TCRdb re-hosts the immuneACCESS table, in-frame sequences only. Its copies lack some clones; in the studies checked, an unresolved V gene accounts for under half of them, and the cause for the rest is not known. In this sample the table shows around 99,000 clones, over 80% of which occur a single time. The ten most abundant clones make up about 24% of the sample. What the time point label conveys for this sample: less than 25 weeks on oral tofacitinib. What this sample's treatment or condition label stands for: oral pan-JAK inhibitor, 5-10 mg twice daily. The source material was CD8+ T cells sorted from blood, sampled at week 24, from a patient treated with tofacitinib. The receptors were gathered from a human donor with alopecia areata.

The rearrangement joins TRBV1 to TRBJ2-7; the D call of TRBD2 is as the table states it, not checked on the DNA. TRBV1 is a pseudogene locus. The CDR3 runs to 16 residues. The CDR3 DNA reads TGCACCAGCAGCCAGGGAGGGACTAGCGGATACTACGAGCAGTACTTC. Amino acid sequence: CTSSQGGTSGYYEQYF.

V usage is TRBV23-1 and J usage is TRBJ2-7, with a weak D call TRBD2 (5 bases). TRBV23-1 is an ORF, with its function uncertain. This CDR3 comprises 14 residues. Trimming took off 7 bases at V and 2 bases at J, with 15 bases between the two ends. The CDR3 coding sequence is TGCGCCAGCACCCTCGGAGGCCTTGCCTACGAGCAGTACTTC. Amino acid sequence: CASTLGGLAYEQYF.

This clone was recorded once. J is TRBJ2-7 and V is TRBV11-2; tentatively, D is TRBD2 (6 bases). The CDR3 totals 15 residues. With 2 bases removed from V and 0 bases from J, the gap between germline ends came to 11 bases. The germline CDR1 and CDR2 sequences are SGHAT and FQNNGV. The CDR3 protein is CASSLFWGVSYEQYF. The CDR3, as DNA: TGTGCCAGCAGCTTATTCTGGGGGGTCTCCTACGAGCAGTACTTC.

This clone turned up a few times. A much larger clone lies one base from this, so it may be a read error. The chain uses TRBV6-5 and TRBJ2-3; D gene unclear. The CDR3 has 13 residues. V lost 4 bases and J lost 4, with 9 bases in between. CDR1 is MNHEY, CDR2 SVGAGI, per germline. The CDR3 spells CASSLSRPDTQYF. Written as DNA, the CDR3 is TGTGCCAGCAGTTTATCTAGGCCAGATACGCAGTATTTT.

This clone was seen only once. The chain joins TRBV5-6 to TRBJ1-1, with D perhaps TRBD1 (6 bases). This CDR3 region has 13 residues. Trimming shortened V by 0 bases and J by 11 bases, and 14 bases separated the two germline ends. The V gene's germline CDR1 is SGHDT and CDR2 YYEEEE. The CDR3 nucleotides are TGTGCCAGCAGCTTGGTACAGGGCTTTCGGGCTTTCTTT. Protein product: CASSLVQGFRAFF. The full variable domain, with the rest looked up from reference TRBV5-6 and TRBJ1-1, is DAGVTQSPTHLIKTRGQQVTLRCSPKSGHDTVSWYQQALGQGPQFIFQYYEEEERQRGNFPDRFSGHQFPNYSSELNVNALLLGDSALYLCASSLVQGFRAFFGQGTRLTVV.

This chain joins TRBV27 and TRBJ2-7; no definite D call. The V gene lost 6 bases and the J gene lost 2 bases, with 8 bases spanning the gap. This CDR3 contains 12 residues. Germline CDR1 is MNHEY and CDR2 is SMNVEV (reference sequence). In nucleotides, the CDR3 is TGTGCCAGCAGCCCCGCCCCCTACGAGCAGTACTTC. Residues: CASSPAPYEQYF.

This chain links TRBV4-2 with TRBJ1-1, with D hard to call. Per germline, CDR1 LGHNA and CDR2 YNFKEQ. V lost 4 bases and J lost 1, with 7 bases in between. This CDR3 is built from 13 residues. The chain's CDR3 is CASSLGGNTEAFF. The CDR3 region has the DNA TGTGCCAGCAGCCTCGGAGGGAACACTGAAGCTTTCTTT.

V and J are TRBV4-1 and TRBJ1-5; 10 bases map to TRBD1. This CDR3 is built from 17 residues. The J segment lost 5 bases and the V segment lost 0 bases, leaving 7 bases of the junction unmatched. Germline CDR1 and CDR2: MGHRA and YSYEKL. The CDR3 protein is CASSQDKDRGQDQPQHF. The CDR3 DNA reads as TGCGCCAGCAGCCAAGATAAAGACAGGGGGCAGGATCAGCCCCAGCATTTT.

This clone was seen just once. The CDR3 sequence is CASSQDSAGGTDTQYF. The DNA for the CDR3 is TGCGCCAGCAGCCAAGATAGCGCGGGGGGCACAGATACGCAGTATTTT. The chain employs TRBV4-1 and TRBJ2-3; TRBD2 matches at 7 bases. This CDR3 comprises 16 residues. V gave up 0 bases and J gave up 1 base; unmatched junction bases: 4. CDR1 is MGHRA and CDR2 is YSYEKL in the germline V gene.

This sequence joins TRBV2 and TRBJ1-3; the D gene is possibly TRBD1 (5 bases). There are 15 residues in the CDR3. Trimming removed 2 bases at V and 0 bases at J, with 8 bases between. Germline loops: CDR1 SNHLY, CDR2 FYNNEI. For the CDR3, the DNA is TGTGCCAGCAGTGAATGGGACCTCTCTGGAAACACCATATATTTT. Its translation: CASSEWDLSGNTIYF.

Written as DNA, the CDR3 is TGTGCCAGTAGTGCGGACAAGAAGATCGATGGCTACACCTTC. Its protein is CASSADKKIDGYTF. The chain recombines TRBV19 with TRBJ1-2; a possible D gene is TRBD1 (5 bases). The V gene lost 5 bases and the J gene lost 6 bases, with 16 bases spanning the gap. The CDR3 contains 14 residues. Germline CDR1 is LNHDA and CDR2 is SQIVND (reference sequence).

A remark on this clone: The junction does not match germline at one end; this may be a read error. The V call is TRBV6-5, the J call TRBJ1-1; TRBD1 aligns across 8 bases. The CDR3 totals 13 residues. The germline V gene has CDR1 MNHEY and CDR2 SVGAGI. CDR3 amino acids: CAISGGTGTEAFF. CDR3 DNA sequence: TGTGCCATCAGTGGAGGGACAGGCACTGAAGCTTTCTTT.

The chain links TRBV2 to TRBJ2-2, with 9 bases identical to TRBD1. The CDR3 totals 17 residues. With 7 bases clipped from V and 1 base from J, the junction kept 10 bases outside the gene matches. Germline CDR1 reads SNHLY; CDR2 reads FYNNEI. CDR3 protein: CASTGTGIPKNTGELFF. The CDR3 DNA follows: TGTGCCAGCACCGGGACAGGGATACCCAAGAACACCGGGGAGCTGTTTTTT.

The chain couples TRBV2 to TRBJ2-3, with 8 bases aligning to TRBD1. V lost 1 base to trimming and J lost 3 bases; unmatched junction nucleotides: 3. Looked up from germline, CDR1 is SNHLY and CDR2 is FYNNEI. This CDR3 comprises 15 residues. The CDR3 loop is CASSEVQGETDTQYF. The CDR3 bases are TGTGCCAGCAGTGAAGTACAGGGGGAGACAGATACGCAGTATTTT.

Points on this clone: Other DNA sequences in the same sample also yield this CDR3. The chain carries TRBV4-1 and TRBJ2-2, with D tentatively TRBD1 or TRBD2 (5 bases each). The V gene's germline CDR1 is MGHRA and CDR2 YSYEKL. The length of the CDR3 is 15 residues. Trimming left V 1 base short and J 0 bases short, with 6 bases between. Here the CDR3 DNA reads TGCGCCAGCAGCCAAGGGGGACCGAACACCGGGGAGCTGTTTTTT. Translating it yields CASSQGGPNTGELFF.

This chain links TRBV29-1 with TRBJ1-3; D not certain. Germline CDR1 SQVTM, CDR2 ANQGSEA. The V end lost 6 bases, the J end lost 7 bases, and 10 bases lay between the germline ends. The CDR3 loop spans 11 amino acids. This chain's CDR3 is CSVVRSNTIYF. In nucleotides, the CDR3 is TGCAGCGTCGTGCGGAGCAACACCATATATTTT.

This sequence joins TRBV19 and TRBJ2-2; no definite D call. The CDR3 contains 11 residues. In germline, CDR1 is LNHDA, CDR2 SQIVND (reference sequence). V shed 3 bases and J shed 9 bases, with 5 bases lying between them. CDR3 region: CASSIARELFF. CDR3 coding DNA: TGTGCCAGTAGTATCGCTAGGGAGCTGTTTTTT.

The chain has TRBV27 and TRBJ1-1; D is possibly TRBD1 (6 bases). The CDR3 is made up of 13 amino acids. Deletions cut 3 bases from V and 8 bases from J, with 13 bases between. From germline, CDR1 is MNHEY and CDR2 SMNVEV (reference sequence). CDR3 in DNA: TGTGCCAGCAGTTTCGGACAGACCAGAGAAGCTTTCTTT. Translating it yields CASSFGQTREAFF.

The chain joins TRBV5-5 to TRBJ1-1; D is ambiguous. With 1 base removed from V and 6 bases from J, the gap between germline ends came to 10 bases. The CDR3 totals 13 residues. Germline loops: CDR1 SGHKS, CDR2 YYEKEE (reference sequence). DNA of the CDR3: TGTGCCAGCAGCTTGCGGCCTGACTCTGAAGCTTTCTTT. This encodes CASSLRPDSEAFF.

The genes are TRBV7-8 and TRBJ2-7; 8 nucleotides line up with TRBD1. With 5 bases clipped from V and 1 base from J, the junction kept 7 bases outside the gene matches. Germline values: CDR1 SGHVS, CDR2 FQNEAQ. The CDR3 is made up of 15 amino acids. CDR3 region: CASSDPGQVSYEQYF. DNA for the CDR3: TGTGCCAGCAGCGATCCGGGACAGGTTTCCTACGAGCAGTACTTC.

This rearrangement joins TRBV6-6 to TRBJ1-2; D is uncertain. The CDR3 sequence is 13 residues long. V shed 5 bases and J shed 3 bases, with 10 bases lying between them. Germline loops: CDR1 MNHNY, CDR2 SVGAGI (reference sequence). The chain's CDR3 is CASSLSLDYGYTF. DNA for the CDR3: TGTGCCAGCAGTCTGAGCCTGGACTATGGCTACACCTTC.

With regard to this clone: The junction departs from germline at one end; a sequencing error may be responsible. The CDR3 coding sequence is TGCGCCAGCACCCGGGTCTACGCCTTC. The encoded protein is CASTRVYAF. This sequence joins TRBV5-1 and TRBJ1-2; no clear D. The CDR3 length is 9 residues. In germline, CDR1 is SGHRS, CDR2 YFSETQ.

A few counts support this clone. V is TRBV30 and J is TRBJ2-3; D gene unclear. The CDR3 covers 15 residues. CDR1 GTSNPN and CDR2 SVGIG come from the germline V gene (reference sequence). Trimming took 4 bases from V and 2 from J, leaving 16 bases between them. The CDR3 loop reads CAWTSGTDYTDTQYF. Written as DNA, the CDR3 is TGTGCCTGGACGTCTGGCACAGATTACACAGATACGCAGTATTTT.

The chain carries TRBV11-1 and TRBJ2-6, with D uncertain. Germline CDR1 and CDR2: SGHAT and FQDESV (reference sequence). V was shortened by 5 bases and J by 2 bases, with 10 bases between the two germline ends. The CDR3 runs 15 residues. DNA for the CDR3: TGTGCCAGCAGCGCCCGTTTCCCTGGGGCCAACGTCCTGACTTTC. It yields the protein CASSARFPGANVLTF.

The J gene is TRBJ2-7, the V gene TRBV29-1; 10 nucleotides align to TRBD1. The germline V gene encodes CDR1 SQVTM and CDR2 ANQGSEA. V shed 6 bases and J 5 bases; nucleotides not matched to a gene: 10. The CDR3 spans 14 residues. The CDR3 sequence is CSVNGDRGRHEQYF. Here the CDR3 DNA reads TGCAGCGTCAACGGGGACAGGGGTCGTCACGAGCAGTACTTC.

This chain uses TRBV7-9 with TRBJ1-1; 8 nucleotides match TRBD1. J lost 3 bases, V lost 3 bases, and 6 bases had no gene match. The germline V gene has CDR1 SEHNR and CDR2 FQNEAQ (reference sequence). The length of the CDR3 is 15 residues. CDR3 DNA: TGTGCCAGCAGCTTCCGACAGGGGATTCACACTGAAGCTTTCTTT. It encodes CASSFRQGIHTEAFF.